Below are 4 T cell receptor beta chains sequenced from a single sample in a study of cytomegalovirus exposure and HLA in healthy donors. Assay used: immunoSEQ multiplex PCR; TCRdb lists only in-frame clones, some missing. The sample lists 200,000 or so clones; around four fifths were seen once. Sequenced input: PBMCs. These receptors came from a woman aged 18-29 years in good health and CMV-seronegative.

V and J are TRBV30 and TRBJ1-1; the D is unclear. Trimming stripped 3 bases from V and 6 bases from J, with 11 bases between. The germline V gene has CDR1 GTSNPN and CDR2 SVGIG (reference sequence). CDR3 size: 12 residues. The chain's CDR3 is CAWREDEAEAFF. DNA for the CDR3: TGTGCCTGGAGAGAAGACGAGGCTGAAGCTTTCTTT.

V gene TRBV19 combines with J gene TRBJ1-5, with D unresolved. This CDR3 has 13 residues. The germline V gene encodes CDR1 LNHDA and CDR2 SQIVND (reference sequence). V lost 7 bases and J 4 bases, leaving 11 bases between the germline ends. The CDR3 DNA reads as TGTGCCAGTATGTGGGGAATGAATCAGCCCCAGCATTTT. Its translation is CASMWGMNQPQHF.

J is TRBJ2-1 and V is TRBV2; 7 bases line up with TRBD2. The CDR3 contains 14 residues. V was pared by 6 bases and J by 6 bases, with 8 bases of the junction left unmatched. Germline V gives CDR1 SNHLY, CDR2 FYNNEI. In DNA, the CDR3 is TGTGCCAGCAGCTCCCGACTAGCAGGCAATGAGCAGTTCTTC. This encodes CASSSRLAGNEQFF.

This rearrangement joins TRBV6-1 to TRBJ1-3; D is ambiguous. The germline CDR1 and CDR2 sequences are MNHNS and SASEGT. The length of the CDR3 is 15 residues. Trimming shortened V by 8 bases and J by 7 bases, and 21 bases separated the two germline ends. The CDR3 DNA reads TGTGCCAGCGGGAGGCGCGACTCGGCCGGGAACACCATATATTTT. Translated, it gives CASGRRDSAGNTIYF.